This entry lists 32 T cell receptor beta chains sequenced from one sample in a study of blood T cell repertoires in COVID-19. The assay was immunoSEQ multiplex PCR, and TCRdb's table has in-frame clones only and misses some. Among roughly 270,000 clones listed, roughly 80% were seen once. The sequencing sample was made of PBMCs or T cells enriched from blood (not recorded which). These receptors were taken from a man aged 35-49 years who had been exposed to COVID-19.

This clone was seen only a few times. CDR3 in DNA: TGTGCCAGCAGCGTCGGGGACTTATACAATGAGCAGTTCTTC. This sequence encodes CASSVGDLYNEQFF. The chain carries TRBV9 and TRBJ2-1; D might be TRBD2 (6 bases). The CDR3 covers 14 residues. The V gene lost 2 bases and the J gene lost 4 bases, with 10 bases spanning the gap. Germline CDR1 is SGDLS and CDR2 is YYNGEE.

The V call is TRBV19, the J call TRBJ2-1; tentatively, D is TRBD2 (6 bases). This CDR3 contains 14 residues. The germline CDR1 and CDR2 sequences are LNHDA and SQIVND (reference sequence). V was trimmed by 6 bases and J by 2 bases, leaving 11 bases between them. In nucleotides, the CDR3 is TGTGCCAGTAGCCGGGACTTAACCTACAATGAGCAGTTCTTC. This translates into CASSRDLTYNEQFF.

V is TRBV30 and J is TRBJ1-2; 9 bases are a match to TRBD1. The ends lost 4 bases at V and 5 bases at J; junction bases unmatched: 8. The germline gives CDR1 GTSNPN, CDR2 SVGIG (reference sequence). The CDR3 has 14 residues. In nucleotides, the CDR3 is TGTGCCTGGACGAGGGACAGGGTTGTTTATGGCTACACCTTC. Protein sequence: CAWTRDRVVYGYTF.

The chain uses TRBV7-9 and TRBJ2-3; 10 bases match TRBD2. J was trimmed by 6 bases and V by 4 bases; bases with no gene match: 4. CDR1 SEHNR and CDR2 FQNEAQ come from the germline V gene (reference sequence). The CDR3 runs to 14 residues. The CDR3 sequence: CASSSSGRGDTQYF. CDR3 nucleotides: TGTGCCAGCAGCTCTAGCGGGAGAGGGGATACGCAGTATTTT.

The V call is TRBV1, the J call TRBJ1-6. TRBV1 is a pseudogene locus. CDR3 length: 17 amino acids. The CDR3 region has the DNA TGCACCAGCAGCCAACATCGGGGGTTTAATGTGAGTTCACCCCTCCACTTT. As protein: CTSSQHRGFNVSSPLHF.

The chain joins TRBV4-1 to TRBJ2-1; the D gene is possibly TRBD1 (6 bases). V lost 1 base and J 3 bases, leaving 13 bases between the germline ends. Per germline, CDR1 MGHRA and CDR2 YSYEKL. The CDR3 is 16 amino acids. CDR3 in DNA: TGCGCCAGCAGCCAAGCCGAGAGGGGGAGCTACAATGAGCAGTTCTTC. Amino acids: CASSQAERGSYNEQFF.

The chain combines TRBV6-5 with TRBJ1-4; D unresolved. This CDR3 comprises 15 residues. The germline V gene has CDR1 MNHEY and CDR2 SVGAGI. V was cut by 3 bases and J by 5 bases, with 13 bases left in between. CDR3 residues: CASSYNSYRNEKLFF. The CDR3 DNA reads as TGTGCCAGCAGTTATAACAGTTACCGCAATGAAAAACTGTTTTTT.

The genes are TRBV6-5 and TRBJ1-5; a weak D match, TRBD1 (5 bases). The CDR3 spans 15 residues. Germline V CDR1 and CDR2: MNHEY, SVGAGI. Trimming pared 5 bases from V and 1 base from J, leaving 12 bases between. The CDR3 DNA follows: TGTGCCAGCAGTCTCCAAGGGGTAAGCAATCAGCCCCAGCATTTT. Protein: CASSLQGVSNQPQHF.

The CDR3 loop is CASRKGLHEGTQYF. Written as DNA, the CDR3 is TGTGCCAGCAGGAAAGGACTGCACGAGGGGACCCAGTACTTC. This rearrangement joins TRBV28 to TRBJ2-5; D is possibly TRBD2 (5 bases). Germline V gene lookup returns CDR1 MDHEN and CDR2 SYDVKM. The CDR3 extends over 14 amino acids. Trimming left V 6 bases short and J 7 bases short, with 18 bases between.

This clone was detected once. The chain uses TRBV2 and TRBJ2-1; D possibly corresponds to TRBD2 (5 bases). This CDR3 has 11 residues. V lost 7 bases, J lost 9 bases, and 10 bases lay in between. Germline V gene lookup returns CDR1 SNHLY and CDR2 FYNNEI. The chain's CDR3 is CASTGRGEQFF. The CDR3 DNA reads TGTGCCAGCACGGGTCGGGGTGAGCAGTTCTTC.

The genes are TRBV3-1 (or the pseudogene TRBV3-2) and TRBJ1-1; 7 bases align to TRBD1. Germline-derived CDR1 and CDR2 are LGHDT and YNNKEL (reference sequence). This CDR3 has 14 amino acids. The ends lost 1 base at V and 1 base at J; junction bases unmatched: 0. The CDR3: CASSQGDRNTEAFF. CDR3 nucleotides: TGTGCCAGCAGCCAAGGGGACAGGAACACTGAAGCTTTCTTT.

The genes are TRBV14 and TRBJ2-6; D unresolved. V was clipped by 4 bases and J by 0 bases, with 7 bases between them. The V gene's germline CDR1 is SGHDN and CDR2 FVKESK. The CDR3 has 15 amino acids. CDR3 coding DNA: TGTGCCAGCAGCCTGACACCCTCTGGGGCCAACGTCCTGACTTTC. Its translation is CASSLTPSGANVLTF. Full variable domain (remainder filled in from reference TRBV14 and TRBJ2-6): EAGVTQFPSHSVIEKGQTVTLRCDPISGHDNLYWYRRVMGKEIKFLLHFVKESKQDESGMPNNRFLAERTGGTYSTLKVQPAELEDSGVYFCASSLTPSGANVLTFGAGSRLTVL.

This chain uses TRBV6-1 with TRBJ2-7; unclear D gene. In germline, CDR1 is MNHNS, CDR2 SASEGT. The CDR3 has 12 amino acids. V was shortened by 3 bases and J by 2 bases, with 5 bases between the two germline ends. CDR3 nucleotide sequence: TGTGCCAGCAGTGAGTCAGCCTACGAGCAGTACTTC. Amino acid sequence: CASSESAYEQYF.

The chain couples TRBV19 to TRBJ2-2; 12 bases match TRBD2. Germline loops: CDR1 LNHDA, CDR2 SQIVND (reference sequence). V shed 1 base and J 0 bases; nucleotides not matched to a gene: 12. The CDR3 has 21 residues. The CDR3 protein is CASSIVGRGLAGRANTGELFF. CDR3 nucleotide sequence: TGTGCCAGTAGTATAGTGGGAAGGGGACTAGCGGGTCGCGCGAACACCGGGGAGCTGTTTTTT.

The rearrangement links TRBV11-2 to TRBJ2-1, with a weak D call TRBD1 (6 bases). Germline lookup yields CDR1 SGHAT and CDR2 FQNNGV. This CDR3 has 16 amino acids. Trimming stripped 4 bases from V and 7 bases from J, with 20 bases between. Written as DNA, the CDR3 is TGTGCCAGCAGCTCAACCACAGGGAAGGGGATAAATGAGCAGTTCTTC. It is translated as CASSSTTGKGINEQFF.

The V and J genes are TRBV11-2 and TRBJ1-4; D not certain. The V end was cut by 0 bases, the J end by 17 bases, with 13 bases between. Germline loops: CDR1 SGHAT, CDR2 FQNNGV. CDR3 length equals 12 residues. CDR3 residues: CASSLDQGLCFF. The CDR3 coding sequence is TGTGCCAGCAGCTTAGATCAAGGACTTTGTTTTTTT.

The chain couples TRBV3-1 (or the pseudogene TRBV3-2) to TRBJ2-1; 7 positions match TRBD2. Germline CDR1 LGHDT, CDR2 YNNKEL (reference sequence). This CDR3 spans 12 amino acids. V gave up 4 bases and J gave up 10 bases; unmatched junction bases: 4. The CDR3 loop is CASSLMREEQFF. In nucleotides, the CDR3 is TGTGCCAGCAGCCTTATGCGGGAGGAGCAGTTCTTC.

The chain joins TRBV10-3 to TRBJ2-5, with TRBD2 as a possible D gene (5 bases). The V and J ends lost 6 bases and 4 bases respectively, with 15 bases between them. The CDR3 is 14 residues long. Per the germline V gene, CDR1 is ENHRY and CDR2 is SYGVKD. CDR3: CAIRAGPRAETQYF. CDR3 in DNA: TGTGCCATCAGGGCGGGCCCCCGGGCAGAGACCCAGTACTTC.

This clone was detected only once. V gene TRBV4-2 combines with J gene TRBJ2-3; possible D gene TRBD2, 5 bases. Germline V gives CDR1 LGHNA, CDR2 YNFKEQ. The CDR3 has 15 residues. Trimming left V 0 bases short and J 4 bases short, with 11 bases between. The CDR3 is CASSQELVDSDTQYF. In DNA form, the CDR3 reads TGTGCCAGCAGCCAAGAACTAGTAGACTCAGATACGCAGTATTTT.

V gene TRBV7-3 combines with J gene TRBJ2-7; 8 bases agree with TRBD1. V shed 5 bases and J 4 bases; nucleotides not matched to a gene: 10. There are 15 residues in the CDR3. From germline, CDR1 is SGHTA and CDR2 FQGTGA. Here the CDR3 DNA reads TGTGCCAGCAGCGCGCATCAGGGGGCGCAGTACGAGCAGTACTTC. It encodes CASSAHQGAQYEQYF.

The chain is built from TRBV9 and TRBJ2-5; TRBD2 might be the D (5 bases). Per germline, CDR1 SGDLS and CDR2 YYNGEE. V was shortened by 6 bases and J by 2 bases, with 20 bases between the two germline ends. The length of the CDR3 is 16 residues. The CDR3 DNA reads as TGTGCCAGCATCCGGGATTTGAGGGCCGATCAAGAGACCCAGTACTTC. Translating it yields CASIRDLRADQETQYF. Full variable domain (missing parts from reference TRBV9 and TRBJ2-5): DSGVTQTPKHLITATGQRVTLRCSPRSGDLSVYWYQQSLDQGLQFLIQYYNGEERAKGNILERFSAQQFPDLHSELNLSSLELGDSALYFCASIRDLRADQETQYFGPGTRLLVL.

The chain uses TRBV25-1 and TRBJ2-3, with a weak D call TRBD2 (5 bases). CDR1 MGHDK and CDR2 SYGVNS come from the germline V gene. The CDR3 runs 12 residues. V lost 5 bases and J 7 bases, leaving 10 bases between the germline ends. The DNA for the CDR3 is TGTGCCAGCAGTCCACCCGGGAATACGCAGTATTTT. As protein: CASSPPGNTQYF. Full variable domain (rest looked up from reference TRBV25-1 and TRBJ2-3): EADIYQTPRYLVIGTGKKITLECSQTMGHDKMYWYQQDPGMELHLIHYSYGVNSTEKGDLSSESTVSRIRTEHFPLTLESARPSHTSQYLCASSPPGNTQYFGPGTRLTVL.

J is TRBJ2-7 and V is TRBV7-6; D is undetermined. The CDR3 is made up of 15 amino acids. Trimming shortened V by 5 bases and J by 2 bases, and 16 bases separated the two germline ends. Looked up from germline, CDR1 is SGHVS and CDR2 is FNYEAQ. The CDR3 DNA follows: TGTGCCAGCAGCCCCGAATCGCGGTTTACCTACGAGCAGTACTTC. Protein product: CASSPESRFTYEQYF.

This sequence joins TRBV7-8 and TRBJ1-1; no clear D. The CDR3 is 15 amino acids. The germline gives CDR1 SGHVS, CDR2 FQNEAQ. Trimming stripped 3 bases from V and 5 bases from J, with 16 bases between. The CDR3 here is CASSFNGRGNTEAFF. The CDR3 DNA reads TGTGCCAGCAGCTTCAACGGGCGGGGAAATACTGAAGCTTTCTTT.

This chain connects TRBV9 to TRBJ2-5; 8 bases are shared with TRBD1. The V gene's germline CDR1 is SGDLS and CDR2 YYNGEE. V was clipped by 3 bases and J by 1 base; unmatched bases: 8. The CDR3 runs 16 residues. This CDR3 is CASSARTGRFQETQYF. The DNA of the CDR3 is TGTGCCAGCAGCGCGAGGACAGGGAGGTTCCAAGAGACCCAGTACTTC.

This chain joins TRBV3-1 (or the pseudogene TRBV3-2) and TRBJ2-1; 8 positions match TRBD2. The CDR3 runs to 17 residues. V was clipped by 4 bases and J by 2 bases; unmatched bases: 10. Germline V gives CDR1 LGHDT, CDR2 YNNKEL (reference sequence). The CDR3 protein is CASSPHRGGGPYNEQFF. The CDR3 DNA follows: TGTGCCAGCAGCCCTCATCGGGGGGGAGGGCCCTACAATGAGCAGTTCTTC.

The rearrangement uses TRBV21-1 and TRBJ2-4; the table's D call, TRBD2, has no DNA check behind it. TRBV21-1 is given as a pseudogene. This CDR3 is 17 amino acids long. The CDR3 region has the DNA TGTGCCAGCAGCAATAGAATGGGGGAGGACCCGTCCCACATTCAGTACTTC. Its translation is CASSNRMGEDPSHIQYF.

This chain links TRBV10-1 with TRBJ2-1; D possibly corresponds to TRBD2 (6 bases). The length of the CDR3 is 16 residues. Looked up from germline, CDR1 is WNHNN and CDR2 is SYGVQD (reference sequence). V lost 1 base and J 9 bases, leaving 19 bases between the germline ends. This CDR3 is CASSEFSTSSRTEQFF. The CDR3 DNA reads as TGCGCCAGCAGTGAGTTTAGTACTAGCTCTCGTACTGAGCAGTTCTTC.

The rearrangement joins TRBV6-5 to TRBJ1-6; TRBD1 aligns across 8 bases. Germline lookup yields CDR1 MNHEY and CDR2 SVGAGI. The CDR3 length is 15 residues. J lost 7 bases, V lost 6 bases, and 8 bases had no gene match. CDR3 sequence reads: CASRSTTGGNSPLHF. In DNA, the CDR3 is TGTGCCAGCAGATCTACCACAGGGGGGAATTCACCCCTCCACTTT.

This chain joins TRBV7-6 and TRBJ2-2; D unclear. V was shortened by 7 bases and J by 6 bases, with 21 bases between the two germline ends. Germline CDR1 and CDR2: SGHVS and FNYEAQ. The CDR3 runs to 16 residues. DNA of the CDR3: TGTGCCAGCACCCTAACTGCATACACGACTCCCGGGGAGCTGTTTTTT. This gives the protein CASTLTAYTTPGELFF.

The rearrangement links TRBV5-1 to TRBJ2-2, with 7 bases fitting TRBD2. CDR1 and CDR2 (germline): SGHRS, YFSETQ. CDR3 length: 15 residues. The junction had 0 bases not matched to a gene; V was cut back by 0 bases and J by 1 base. CDR3 region: CASSLGGRNTGELFF. The CDR3 region has the DNA TGCGCCAGCAGCTTGGGCGGGAGGAACACCGGGGAGCTGTTTTTT.

CDR3 nucleotides: TGTGCCAGCTCACAGGACAGCACCCTACGAGGGCAGTACTTC. This encodes CASSQDSTLRGQYF. The J gene is TRBJ2-7, the V gene TRBV18; D is perhaps TRBD1 (6 bases). Looked up from germline, CDR1 is KGHSH and CDR2 is LQKENI. Trimming shortened V by 4 bases and J by 9 bases, and 19 bases separated the two germline ends. CDR3 length equals 14 residues.